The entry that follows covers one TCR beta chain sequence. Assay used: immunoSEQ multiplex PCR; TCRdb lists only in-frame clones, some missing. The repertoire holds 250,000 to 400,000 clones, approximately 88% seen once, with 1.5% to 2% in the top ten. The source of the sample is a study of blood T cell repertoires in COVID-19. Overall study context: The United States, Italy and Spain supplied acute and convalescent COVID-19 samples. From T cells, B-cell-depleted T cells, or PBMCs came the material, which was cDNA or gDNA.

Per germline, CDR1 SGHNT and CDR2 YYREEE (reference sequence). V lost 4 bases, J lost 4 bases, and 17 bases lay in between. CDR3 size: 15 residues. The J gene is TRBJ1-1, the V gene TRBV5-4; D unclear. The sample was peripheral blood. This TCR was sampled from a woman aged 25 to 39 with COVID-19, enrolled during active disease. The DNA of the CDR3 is TGTGCCAGCAGCAGACCGGGAACCCGAACCACTGAAGCTTTCTTT. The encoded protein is CASSRPGTRTTEAFF.